These T cell receptor beta chains were read from a single sample in a study of blood T cells in healthy people across ages. TCRdb itself ran the 5' RACE reads through MiXCR, one entry per CDR3 protein. The table has hundreds of thousands of distinct CDR3 sequences, about 28% seen once. Source material: blood. Receptors originate from an elderly woman in good health. Both conserved end residues are part of each CDR3. The order of the fields is clone size, V gene, D gene, J gene, CDR3 protein, CDR3 DNA. A D gene is named only where the DNA matches it firmly. Size is omitted from some rows. Given values are once, few, many or a class for expanded clones.

.	TRBV12-3/TRBV12-4	.	TRBJ2-1	CASSLQQGTYNEQFF	TGTGCCAGCAGTTTGCAACAGGGCACCTACAATGAGCAGTTCTTC
many	TRBV12-3/TRBV12-4	TRBD1	TRBJ1-2	CASSRTGGDGYTF	TGTGCCAGCAGTCGGACAGGGGGCGATGGCTACACCTTC
few	TRBV6-5	TRBD1	TRBJ1-1	CASSYSRGHGTEAFF	TGTGCCAGCAGTTACTCTAGGGGGCACGGCACTGAAGCTTTCTTT
.	TRBV7-9	TRBD2	TRBJ2-1	CASTGTSGAPLGTEQFF	TGCGCCAGCACCGGGACTAGCGGGGCCCCGCTTGGGACGGAGCAGTTCTTC
.	TRBV20-1	TRBD1	TRBJ1-5	CSATGDREWSQPQHF	TGCAGTGCAACCGGAGACAGGGAGTGGAGTCAGCCCCAGCATTTT
many	TRBV6-6	.	TRBJ2-3	CASSYVRSTRTDTQYF	TGTGCCAGCAGTTACGTCAGGTCTACCCGCACAGATACGCAGTATTTT
many	TRBV28	.	TRBJ2-7	CASTQGYEQYF	TGTGCCAGCACTCAGGGTTACGAGCAGTACTTC
many	TRBV6-2/TRBV6-3	TRBD1	TRBJ2-7	CATLEGGPYEQYF	TGTGCCACCCTGGAAGGGGGCCCCTACGAGCAGTACTTC
few	TRBV6-5	.	TRBJ2-2	CASSYGYTGELFF	TGTGCCAGCAGTTACGGGTATACCGGGGAGCTGTTTTTT
many	TRBV12-3/TRBV12-4	.	TRBJ1-4	CASSAKGAYNEKLFF	TGTGCCAGCAGTGCTAAAGGGGCTTACAATGAAAAACTGTTTTTT
many	TRBV4-1	TRBD2	TRBJ2-1	CASSQAGRTSGDASYNEQFF	TGCGCCAGCAGCCAAGCGGGACGGACTAGCGGGGATGCATCCTACAATGAGCAGTTCTTC
.	TRBV7-6	TRBD1	TRBJ2-7	CASSFGQGSEQYF	TGTGCCAGCAGCTTTGGACAGGGAAGCGAGCAGTACTTC
.	TRBV3-1	.	TRBJ2-6	CACSQGGTGANVLTF	TGTGCCTGCAGCCAAGGGGGGACTGGGGCCAACGTCCTGACTTTC
.	TRBV7-2	TRBD1	TRBJ2-5	CASGLGISLRGRGTQYF	TGTGCCAGCGGCTTAGGAATCTCGTTGAGGGGGCGTGGGACCCAGTACTTC
many	TRBV6-1	.	TRBJ1-6	CARQRGGNSPLHF	TGTGCCAGGCAACGGGGGGGAAATTCACCCCTCCACTTT
few	TRBV20-1	.	TRBJ1-1	CSARDTSSEAFF	TGCAGTGCTAGAGATACTTCGAGTGAAGCTTTCTTT
.	TRBV20-1	.	TRBJ2-3	CSARVGDSGADTQYF	TGCAGTGCTAGAGTTGGTGATAGCGGCGCAGATACGCAGTATTTT
many	TRBV20-1	TRBD2	TRBJ2-5	CSAGGVTSGGPETQYF	TGCAGTGCTGGGGGTGTGACTAGCGGGGGACCGGAGACCCAGTACTTC
few	TRBV7-2	TRBD1	TRBJ2-7	CASSIRQGAYEQYF	TGTGCCAGCAGCATTAGACAGGGGGCGTACGAGCAGTACTTC
.	TRBV11-2	.	TRBJ2-2	CASSTRTGELFF	TGTGCCAGCAGCACAAGAACCGGGGAGCTGTTTTTT
once	TRBV5-1	TRBD2	TRBJ2-1	CASSRRGGAGDNEQFF	TGCGCCAGCAGCCGGCGGGGGGGGGCGGGTGACAATGAGCAGTTCTTC
few	TRBV7-9	.	TRBJ2-3	CASSSGHSPYTDTQYF	TGTGCCAGCAGCTCAGGTCATAGTCCGTACACAGATACGCAGTATTTT
.	TRBV13	.	TRBJ2-1	CASSLVAGRQFF	TGTGCCAGCAGCTTAGTCGCGGGCCGGCAGTTCTTC
.	TRBV24-1	.	TRBJ2-3	CATSDLQGRTGSTDTQYF	TGTGCCACCAGTGATTTGCAGGGCAGGACTGGAAGCACAGATACGCAGTATTTT
many	TRBV12-3/TRBV12-4	.	TRBJ1-5	CASSPSGIALGRSNQPQHF	TGTGCCAGCAGTCCGTCTGGTATTGCTCTGGGCAGGAGCAATCAGCCCCAGCATTTT
many	TRBV11-3	.	TRBJ2-7	CASSSGVSYEQYF	TGTGCCAGCAGCTCAGGCGTCTCCTACGAGCAGTACTTC
.	TRBV3-1	.	TRBJ1-2	CASSSRGAVSYGYTF	TGTGCCAGCAGCTCACGAGGGGCGGTAAGCTATGGCTACACCTTC
.	TRBV20-1	TRBD2	TRBJ2-1	CSAERGGGSYNEQFF	TGCAGTGCTGAGCGGGGCGGCGGGAGCTACAATGAGCAGTTCTTC
many	TRBV6-2/TRBV6-3	.	TRBJ2-7	CASSYNPRRAYEQYF	TGTGCCAGCAGTTACAACCCCCGGCGGGCCTACGAGCAGTACTTC
many	TRBV5-1	TRBD1	TRBJ1-2	CASSPRQGTTYGYTF	TGCGCCAGCAGCCCACGACAGGGGACGACCTATGGCTACACCTTC
.	TRBV10-3	.	TRBJ2-1	CAIRDGGGGTSYNEQFF	TGTGCCATCAGGGACGGCGGCGGCGGGACCTCCTACAATGAGCAGTTCTTC
.	TRBV7-2	.	TRBJ2-5	CASSTRRTYQETQYF	TGTGCCAGCAGCACCCGACGGACATACCAAGAGACCCAGTACTTC
few	TRBV6-2/TRBV6-3	.	TRBJ1-2	CASSYSKAGERYYGYTF	TGTGCCAGCAGTTACTCAAAGGCGGGTGAACGTTATTATGGCTACACCTTC
many	TRBV6-6	.	TRBJ2-5	CASSYGPRRGETQYF	TGTGCCAGCAGTTACGGACCCAGGAGGGGGGAGACCCAGTACTTC
many	TRBV5-1	.	TRBJ2-5	CASSLSTGPGETQYF	TGCGCCAGCAGCTTGTCTACCGGGCCAGGGGAGACCCAGTACTTC
few	TRBV20-1	TRBD1	TRBJ1-1	CSARVRTGMNTEAFF	TGCAGTGCTAGAGTAAGGACAGGGATGAACACTGAAGCTTTCTTT
.	TRBV28	TRBD2	TRBJ2-6	CASSGGVGANVLTF	TGTGCCAGCAGCGGGGGGGTTGGGGCCAACGTCCTGACTTTC
.	TRBV7-9	.	TRBJ1-2	CASTHSSPSDGYTF	TGTGCCAGCACCCACAGTAGTCCATCTGATGGCTACACCTTC
.	TRBV6-5	TRBD2	TRBJ2-7	CASSNPGTSGGTTYEQYF	TGTGCCAGCAGTAACCCCGGGACTAGCGGGGGTACGACCTACGAGCAGTACTTC
.	TRBV27	.	TRBJ2-6	CASRGGAGANVLTF	TGTGCCAGCAGAGGGGGGGCTGGGGCCAACGTCCTGACTTTC
once	TRBV7-2	.	TRBJ2-5	CASSLNGGQQETQYF	TGTGCCAGCAGCCTTAACGGGGGACAGCAAGAGACCCAGTACTTC
.	TRBV10-3	.	TRBJ1-4	CAIRAQQGANEKLFF	TGTGCCATCAGGGCGCAACAGGGCGCGAATGAAAAACTGTTTTTT
few	TRBV21-1	.	TRBJ1-5	CASSGRQCLGNQPQHF	TGTGCCAGCAGCGGACGTCAGTGCCTTGGGAATCAGCCCCAGCATTTT
.	TRBV12-3/TRBV12-4	.	TRBJ1-6	CASSSTPNLRDRIGYNSPLHF	TGTGCCAGCAGTTCCACCCCCAATCTCAGGGATCGAATAGGTTATAATTCACCCCTCCACTTT
.	TRBV7-2	.	TRBJ1-4	CASSPFGSSEKLFF	TGTGCCAGCAGCCCATTCGGGAGTAGTGAAAAACTGTTTTTT
few	TRBV5-1	TRBD2	TRBJ2-1	CASSLASSGYNEQFF	TGCGCCAGCAGCTTGGCATCTAGCGGATACAATGAGCAGTTCTTC
many	TRBV10-3	.	TRBJ2-1	CAIAGGNEQFF	TGTGCCATTGCTGGCGGGAATGAGCAGTTCTTC
.	TRBV12-3/TRBV12-4	.	TRBJ1-6	CASANSQGSYNSPLHF	TGTGCCAGCGCTAACAGCCAAGGGTCCTATAATTCACCCCTCCACTTT
many	TRBV11-3	.	TRBJ2-4	CASSLRGTPNIQYF	TGTGCCAGCAGCTTAAGAGGGACACCAAACATTCAGTACTTC
.	TRBV6-2/TRBV6-3	.	TRBJ1-5	CASSSFMGSQPQHF	TGTGCCAGCAGTTCATTTATGGGGAGCCAGCCCCAGCATTTT
.	TRBV28	.	TRBJ1-5	CASSLITRNQPQHF	TGTGCCAGCAGTTTAATAACGCGCAATCAGCCCCAGCATTTT
.	TRBV6-4	.	TRBJ2-2	CASSELTGNTGELFF	TGTGCCAGCAGTGAGTTGACAGGGAACACCGGGGAGCTGTTTTTT
.	TRBV6-2/TRBV6-3	.	TRBJ2-5	CASSYLIDSLRETQYF	TGTGCCAGCAGTTATCTGATAGACTCTCTCAGAGAGACCCAGTACTTC